Included here is one T cell receptor beta chain sequence, with context. The CDR3 spans 15 residues. CDR1 is SGHTA and CDR2 is FQGNSA in the germline V gene. V was clipped by 1 base and J by 4 bases; unmatched bases: 4. Clones were sequenced by immunoSEQ multiplex PCR, and TCRdb holds only the in-frame ones, with some missing. The sample consists of around 75,000 clones, 94% of them appearing once. This sample is drawn from a study of T cell changes during pregnancy in multiple sclerosis. Source: CD4+ T cells from peripheral blood mononuclear cells, taken after pregnancy. The source of this sequence is a female donor with multiple sclerosis, enrolled in a pregnancy study. The V gene is TRBV7-2, the J gene TRBJ2-1, with 7 bases aligning to TRBD2. The CDR3 region has the DNA TGTGCCAGCAGCTTAGAGCTAGCGGCATACAATGAGCAGTTCTTC. Amino acid sequence: CASSLELAAYNEQFF.